This T cell receptor beta chain was identified in a study of blood T cell repertoires in COVID-19. Trimming left V 4 bases short and J 4 bases short, with 11 bases between. Germline CDR1 SGHDT, CDR2 YYEEEE. CDR3 length: 13 residues. The repertoire was sequenced with immunoSEQ multiplex PCR; TCRdb's copy has only in-frame clones and lacks some. Among about 350,000 clones, approximately 91% were seen once, and the ten largest hold 1%. V gene TRBV5-6 combines with J gene TRBJ2-5; perhaps TRBD1 as D (6 bases). The receptor's source is a woman in her 30s who had been exposed to COVID-19. Sequencing input: PBMCs or T cells enriched from blood (not recorded which). CDR3 DNA sequence: TGTGCCAGCAGCCGACAGGTCGTAGAGACCCAGTACTTC. It is translated as CASSRQVVETQYF. Using reference TRBV5-6 and TRBJ2-5 for the parts outside the CDR3, the full variable domain is DAGVTQSPTHLIKTRGQQVTLRCSPKSGHDTVSWYQQALGQGPQFIFQYYEEEERQRGNFPDRFSGHQFPNYSSELNVNALLLGDSALYLCASSRQVVETQYFGPGTRLLVL.